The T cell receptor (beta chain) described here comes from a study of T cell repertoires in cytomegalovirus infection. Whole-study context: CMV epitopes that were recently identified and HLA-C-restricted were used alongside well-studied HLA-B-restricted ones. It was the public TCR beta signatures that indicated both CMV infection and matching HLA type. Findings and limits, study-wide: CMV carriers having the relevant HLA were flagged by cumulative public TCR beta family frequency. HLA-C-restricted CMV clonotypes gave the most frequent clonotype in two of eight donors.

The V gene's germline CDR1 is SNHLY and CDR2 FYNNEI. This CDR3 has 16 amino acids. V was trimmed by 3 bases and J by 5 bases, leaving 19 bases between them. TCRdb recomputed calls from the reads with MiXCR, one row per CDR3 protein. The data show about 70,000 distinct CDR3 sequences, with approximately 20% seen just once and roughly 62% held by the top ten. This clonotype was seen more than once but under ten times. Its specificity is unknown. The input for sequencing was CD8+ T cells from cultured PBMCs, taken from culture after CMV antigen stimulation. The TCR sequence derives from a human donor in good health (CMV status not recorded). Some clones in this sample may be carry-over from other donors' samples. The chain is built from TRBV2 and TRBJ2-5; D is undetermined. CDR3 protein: CASSDQFREHTETQYF. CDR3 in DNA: TGTGCCAGCAGTGACCAATTCAGAGAGCACACGGAGACCCAGTACTTC.